This TCR beta chain was obtained from a study of beta chain features in type 1 diabetes. Study details: The patients were much like the healthy donors in age, gender and cell yields. Examination spanned approximately 110 million sorted cells from all samples.

The CDR3 is made up of 20 amino acids. Germline V gives CDR1 GTSNPN, CDR2 SVGIG (reference sequence). Unmatched junction bases numbered 15, after V lost 2 bases and J lost 0 bases. In the case of this clone: Its cognate antigen is unknown.

The whole isolated RNA underwent reverse transcription, so sequencing captured expressed TCRB transcripts. Repertoires were generated with immunoSEQ multiplex PCR, while TCRdb's copy carries only in-frame clones and drops some. The sample contains 250,000 to 300,000 clones, around 24% of which appear only once. General observations from the study: Moderate but significant shortening of TCRB CDR3s was recorded in all four CD4+ subsets from Type 1 diabetes patients. Patients with type 1 diabetes showed fewer VDJ junction insertions and more deletions. TCRB repertoires of naive, central memory and Treg cells appeared more similar among patients than among healthy donors.

This chain connects TRBV30 to TRBJ2-1, with TRBD2 matching 11 bases. The sequencing input was naive CD4+ T cells from blood. The source of this sequence is a young woman with type 1 diabetes. CDR3 protein: CAWSIIPGLAAPSSYNEQFF. For the CDR3, the DNA is TGTGCCTGGAGTATCATTCCGGGACTAGCGGCACCTAGCTCCTACAATGAGCAGTTCTTC.